Each of the 29 T cell receptor beta chains below was sequenced from the same sample in a study of OX40 agonist ivuxolimab in advanced cancers. Produced via immunoSEQ multiplex PCR; TCRdb's table is partial and in-frame only. The sample lists approximately 69,000 clones, approximately 93% occurring once. This specimen consisted of CD4+ or CD8+ T cells sorted from blood, obtained in a trial of the OX40 agonist ivuxolimab. These receptors all come from an adult with an advanced solid tumor such as melanoma, head and neck, liver or kidney cancer.

This sequence joins TRBV2 and TRBJ1-5, with D unclear. The CDR3 contains 13 residues. CDR1 and CDR2 from the germline V gene are SNHLY and FYNNEI. Trimming took off 7 bases at V and 0 bases at J, with 7 bases between the two ends. CDR3 sequence: CASTRSSNQPQHF. The CDR3 nucleotides read TGTGCCAGCACGAGGAGTAGCAATCAGCCCCAGCATTTT. Supplemented by reference TRBV2 and TRBJ1-5, the full variable domain reads EPEVTQTPSHQVTQMGQEVILRCVPISNHLYFYWYRQILGQKVEFLVSFYNNEISEKSEIFDDQFSVERPDGSNFTLKIRSTKLEDSAMYFCASTRSSNQPQHFGDGTRLSIL.

V gene TRBV2 combines with J gene TRBJ1-5, with 11 bases aligning to TRBD1. The CDR3 is 19 amino acids. With V trimmed by 4 bases and J by 2 bases, 13 bases remained unmatched. Germline lookup yields CDR1 SNHLY and CDR2 FYNNEI. CDR3 region: CASSGNAGTGGFGNQPQHF. The DNA for the CDR3 is TGTGCCAGCAGTGGAAACGCCGGGACAGGGGGATTTGGCAATCAGCCCCAGCATTTT.

The genes are TRBV5-1 and TRBJ2-1; 10 bases fit TRBD1. V lost 2 bases and J lost 3; bases outside the gene matches: 8. The germline V gene has CDR1 SGHRS and CDR2 YFSETQ. This CDR3 is built from 17 residues. This CDR3 is CASSFGWGTGDYNEQFF. Here the CDR3 DNA reads TGCGCCAGCAGCTTTGGGTGGGGGACAGGGGACTACAATGAGCAGTTCTTC.

V gene TRBV27 combines with J gene TRBJ1-1; D remains ambiguous. Trimming removed 6 bases at V and 2 bases at J, with 13 bases between. The CDR3 covers 14 residues. Germline V gene lookup returns CDR1 MNHEY and CDR2 SMNVEV (reference sequence). The CDR3 is CASRPPGPNTEAFF. The CDR3 DNA sequence: TGTGCCAGCAGACCCCCGGGCCCTAACACTGAAGCTTTCTTT.

V gene TRBV5-6 combines with J gene TRBJ2-2, with TRBD2 identical over 11 bases. The V gene end was trimmed by 4 bases and the J gene end by 8 bases; junction bases not matched to a gene: 4. The CDR3 consists of 14 residues. Germline V gene lookup returns CDR1 SGHDT and CDR2 YYEEEE. CDR3 protein: CASSHTSGSGELFF. The CDR3 nucleotides read TGTGCCAGCAGCCACACTAGCGGGAGTGGGGAGCTGTTTTTT.

The chain recombines TRBV10-1 with TRBJ2-7, with 12 positions matching TRBD2. This CDR3 is built from 13 residues. The V gene end was trimmed by 8 bases and the J gene end by 6 bases; junction bases not matched to a gene: 5. Germline V gene sequence: CDR1 WNHNN, CDR2 SYGVQD (reference sequence). The DNA of the CDR3 is TGCGCCAGCGGACTAGCGGGAAAGAGCGAGCAGTACTTC. The encoded protein is CASGLAGKSEQYF.

CDR3 sequence: CASSEGLALGQFF. The DNA for the CDR3 is TGCGCCAGCAGTGAAGGACTAGCGTTAGGGCAGTTCTTC. The rearrangement joins TRBV10-1 to TRBJ2-1, with TRBD2 identical over 9 bases. CDR1 is WNHNN, CDR2 SYGVQD, per germline (reference sequence). V lost 3 bases, J lost 12 bases, and 6 bases stayed unmatched. The CDR3 is 13 amino acids.

The chain uses TRBV5-1 and TRBJ2-1, with TRBD2 matching over 9 bases. This CDR3 spans 17 amino acids. The V and J ends lost 1 base and 0 bases, in that order; junction bases with no gene match: 5. Germline V gene data show CDR1 as SGHRS and CDR2 as YFSETQ. The CDR3 DNA sequence: TGCGCCAGCAGCTTGTCGGGCGGGAGGGACTCCTACAATGAGCAGTTCTTC. It codes for CASSLSGGRDSYNEQFF.

The chain uses TRBV30 and TRBJ1-1; unclear D gene. The length of the CDR3 is 12 residues. V lost 2 bases and J 3 bases, leaving 7 bases between the germline ends. Per germline, CDR1 GTSNPN and CDR2 SVGIG (reference sequence). The CDR3: CAWSHKDTEAFF. The CDR3 DNA sequence: TGTGCCTGGAGTCATAAAGACACTGAAGCTTTCTTT.

The gene calls are TRBV5-1 and TRBJ2-7; D call uncertain. This CDR3 spans 15 amino acids. CDR1 is SGHRS and CDR2 is YFSETQ in the germline V gene. The V and J ends lost 2 bases and 3 bases respectively, with 15 bases between them. In DNA form, the CDR3 reads TGCGCCAGCAGCTTAAAAACGGACGGGTACTACGAGCAGTACTTC. It encodes CASSLKTDGYYEQYF.

This chain connects TRBV11-3 to TRBJ2-3; the match to TRBD2 covers 14 bases. Losses at the gene ends were 4 bases for V and 8 bases for J; bases not matched to a gene: 8. The CDR3 covers 16 residues. Germline assignment: CDR1 SGHNT and CDR2 YENEEA. The CDR3 region is CASSWTGTSGRGTQYF. Written as DNA, the CDR3 is TGTGCCAGCAGCTGGACCGGGACTAGCGGGAGAGGTACGCAGTATTTT.

This sequence joins TRBV5-1 and TRBJ2-5; D is ambiguous. The CDR3 covers 13 residues. Germline CDR1 is SGHRS and CDR2 is YFSETQ. The germline V and J ends were trimmed by 0 bases and 0 bases, with 3 bases remaining between them. The CDR3 protein is CASSLDNQETQYF. The DNA of the CDR3 is TGCGCCAGCAGCTTGGATAACCAAGAGACCCAGTACTTC. The entire variable domain, with the rest obtained from reference TRBV5-1 and TRBJ2-5, is as follows: KAGVTQTPRYLIKTRGQQVTLSCSPISGHRSVSWYQQTPGQGLQFLFEYFSETQRNKGNFPGRFSGRQFSNSRSEMNVSTLELGDSALYLCASSLDNQETQYFGPGTRLLVL.

V and J are TRBV7-9 and TRBJ1-2; no clear D gene. V lost 2 bases to trimming and J lost 5 bases, with 12 bases between them. The germline V gene has CDR1 SEHNR and CDR2 FQNEAQ (reference sequence). There are 14 residues in the CDR3. Here the CDR3 DNA reads TGTGCCAGCAGCTTAAGGTCTTCGGGTTATGGCTACACCTTC. The encoded protein is CASSLRSSGYGYTF.

This clone has just one count. The J gene is TRBJ2-1, the V gene TRBV19; 12 bases agree with TRBD2. After removal of 0 bases from V and 8 bases from J, the junction contained 5 bases not matched to a gene. The CDR3 contains 16 residues. CDR1 is LNHDA and CDR2 is SQIVND in the germline V gene (reference sequence). CDR3 in amino acids: CASSIDLAGGSDEQFF. Here the CDR3 DNA reads TGTGCCAGTAGTATAGACCTAGCGGGAGGGTCGGATGAGCAGTTCTTC.

The chain recombines TRBV19 with TRBJ2-5, with 9 bases aligning to TRBD1. The CDR3 is made up of 14 amino acids. V lost 3 bases to trimming and J lost 5 bases; unmatched junction nucleotides: 4. Looked up from germline, CDR1 is LNHDA and CDR2 is SQIVND (reference sequence). CDR3 region: CASSITGGRETQYF. The CDR3 coding sequence is TGTGCCAGTAGTATTACAGGGGGCCGGGAGACCCAGTACTTC.

This rearrangement joins TRBV19 to TRBJ1-5; D is unclear. V lost 3 bases and J 7 bases, leaving 13 bases between the germline ends. There are 14 residues in the CDR3. Germline CDR1 is LNHDA and CDR2 is SQIVND (reference sequence). CDR3: CASSIGSGSQPQHF. The CDR3 coding sequence is TGTGCCAGTAGTATCGGATCGGGCTCGCAGCCCCAGCATTTT.

V is TRBV29-1 and J is TRBJ1-1; D is uncertain. The germline V gene encodes CDR1 SQVTM and CDR2 ANQGSEA. V was clipped by 3 bases and J by 0 bases, with 5 bases between them. This CDR3 spans 12 amino acids. CDR3 DNA: TGCAGCGTTGACTCCCTGAACACTGAAGCTTTCTTT. As protein: CSVDSLNTEAFF.

The rearrangement links TRBV12-5 to TRBJ2-1; D may be TRBD1 (5 bases). The V end lost 0 bases, the J end lost 6 bases, and 6 bases lay between the germline ends. Per the germline V gene, CDR1 is LGHNT and CDR2 is FRNRAP. The CDR3 loop spans 13 amino acids. This CDR3 reads CASGLVGVNEQFF. The CDR3 DNA sequence: TGTGCTAGTGGTTTGGTAGGGGTCAATGAGCAGTTCTTC.

The V call is TRBV5-1, the J call TRBJ2-3; possibly TRBD2 for D (6 bases). There are 16 residues in the CDR3. Trimming cost V 1 base and J 3 bases, with 15 bases left between them. Germline lookup yields CDR1 SGHRS and CDR2 YFSETQ. The CDR3 region has the DNA TGCGCCAGCAGCTTGAACGGGGGAGGAGTTACAGATACGCAGTATTTT. It encodes CASSLNGGGVTDTQYF.

The V gene is TRBV19, the J gene TRBJ2-7; possibly TRBD1 or TRBD2 for D (5 bases each). The germline V gene has CDR1 LNHDA and CDR2 SQIVND (reference sequence). The CDR3 sequence is 13 residues long. Trimming stripped 8 bases from V and 2 bases from J, with 13 bases between. CDR3 residues: CASRGASTYEQYF. CDR3 sequence (DNA): TGTGCCAGTCGAGGGGCATCAACCTACGAGCAGTACTTC.

This chain connects TRBV12-5 to TRBJ2-3; D possibly corresponds to TRBD2 (6 bases). Germline V gives CDR1 LGHNT, CDR2 FRNRAP. Trimming cost V 0 bases and J 0 bases, with 13 bases left between them. The CDR3 extends over 17 amino acids. CDR3 DNA sequence: TGTGCTAGTGGTTTGGTACGAGGAGGGACTAGCACAGATACGCAGTATTTT. It specifies CASGLVRGGTSTDTQYF.

The rearrangement uses TRBV4-1 and TRBJ1-2, with D hard to call. CDR3 length: 14 amino acids. Germline values: CDR1 MGHRA, CDR2 YSYEKL. Trimming removed 1 base at V and 2 bases at J, with 8 bases between. The chain's CDR3 is CASSQGAQNYGYTF. The CDR3 DNA follows: TGCGCCAGCAGCCAAGGGGCACAAAACTATGGCTACACCTTC.

This sequence joins TRBV6-5 and TRBJ1-2; 12 bases agree with TRBD1. V lost 2 bases, J lost 7 bases, and 8 bases stayed unmatched. This CDR3 region has 16 residues. CDR1 and CDR2 (germline): MNHEY, SVGAGI. CDR3 sequence: CASSYGPGTGGAGYTF. DNA for the CDR3: TGTGCCAGCAGTTACGGCCCCGGGACAGGGGGCGCTGGCTACACCTTC.

A single count supports this clone. The gene calls are TRBV7-2 and TRBJ2-7; weak D call: TRBD2 (5 bases). Trimming pared 1 base from V and 5 bases from J, leaving 12 bases between. Germline V gene lookup returns CDR1 SGHTA and CDR2 FQGNSA. The CDR3 is 14 amino acids. In DNA form, the CDR3 reads TGTGCCAGCAGCTTAGACCCGGGATCCCACGAGCAGTACTTC. Amino acid sequence: CASSLDPGSHEQYF.

V usage is TRBV6-5 and J usage is TRBJ2-1; 7 nucleotides match TRBD1. The CDR3 contains 15 residues. Looked up from germline, CDR1 is MNHEY and CDR2 is SVGAGI. J gave up 9 bases and V 5 bases, and 13 bases lay outside the gene matches. The CDR3 region is CASSNRQGKMSEQFF. The CDR3 DNA is TGTGCCAGCAGTAACCGACAGGGCAAAATGAGTGAGCAGTTCTTC.

The chain has TRBV28 and TRBJ2-5; D might be TRBD2 (5 bases). Germline-derived CDR1 and CDR2 are MDHEN and SYDVKM. This CDR3 spans 15 amino acids. Trimming took off 6 bases at V and 4 bases at J, with 18 bases between the two ends. CDR3 loop: CASRLYALGRETQYF. CDR3 coding DNA: TGTGCCAGCAGGCTTTATGCCTTGGGGAGAGAGACCCAGTACTTC.

The chain combines TRBV9 with TRBJ2-7, with D maybe TRBD1 (6 bases). Germline V lookup: CDR1 SGDLS, CDR2 YYNGEE. Deletions cut 0 bases from V and 4 bases from J, with 11 bases between. This CDR3 spans 14 amino acids. CDR3: CASSVGAGDYEQYF. The CDR3 DNA follows: TGTGCCAGCAGCGTAGGGGCAGGGGATTACGAGCAGTACTTC.

The V gene is TRBV6-5, the J gene TRBJ1-1; possibly TRBD1 for D (6 bases). This CDR3 contains 16 residues. The V gene lost 4 bases and the J gene lost 4 bases, with 19 bases spanning the gap. Germline V CDR1 and CDR2: MNHEY, SVGAGI. The CDR3 here is CASSFRKQGSGTEAFF. CDR3 DNA sequence: TGTGCCAGCAGTTTCCGAAAACAGGGTTCGGGCACTGAAGCTTTCTTT.

The chain links TRBV19 to TRBJ1-2; D unresolved. The CDR3 has 13 amino acids. The V gene lost 2 bases and the J gene lost 8 bases, with 12 bases spanning the gap. Germline V gives CDR1 LNHDA, CDR2 SQIVND (reference sequence). The CDR3 protein is CASSIRVNDGYTF. CDR3 DNA sequence: TGTGCCAGTAGTATAAGGGTAAATGACGGCTACACCTTC. Combining the CDR3 with reference TRBV19 and TRBJ1-2 gives the whole variable domain DGGITQSPKYLFRKEGQNVTLSCEQNLNHDAMYWYRQDPGQGLRLIYYSQIVNDFQKGDIAEGYSVSREKKESFPLTVTSAQKNPTAFYLCASSIRVNDGYTFGSGTRLTVV.